These 3 T cell receptor beta chains were all obtained from the same sample, sequenced in a study of OX40 agonist ivuxolimab in advanced cancers. Profiled with immunoSEQ multiplex PCR; TCRdb holds only in-frame clones, not every one. The sample carries about 63,000 clones, approximately 90% recorded once. Material: CD4+ or CD8+ T cells sorted from blood, obtained in a trial of the OX40 agonist ivuxolimab. The receptors were sampled from an adult with an advanced solid tumor such as melanoma, head and neck, liver or kidney cancer.

In DNA form, the CDR3 reads TGCGCCAGCAGCCAACCCTTGGCGGAGTGGGGTGAGACCGGGGAGCTGTTTTTT. This codes for CASSQPLAEWGETGELFF. The rearrangement links TRBV4-3 to TRBJ2-2; D gene ambiguous. Germline-derived CDR1 and CDR2 are LGHNA and YSLEER. The CDR3 consists of 18 residues. V gave up 2 bases and J gave up 5 bases, with 21 bases separating them.

The V call is TRBV7-2, the J call TRBJ1-2; the match to TRBD1 covers 8 bases. The germline V gene encodes CDR1 SGHTA and CDR2 FQGNSA. The trim removed 4 bases at V and 4 bases at J, leaving 11 bases unmatched. The CDR3 totals 16 residues. In DNA form, the CDR3 reads TGTGCCAGCAGCTCGATGATTACAGGGGGGACCTATGGCTACACCTTC. The encoded protein is CASSSMITGGTYGYTF.

V is TRBV9 and J is TRBJ1-1; a possible D gene is TRBD1 (5 bases). There are 12 residues in the CDR3. Germline CDR1 SGDLS, CDR2 YYNGEE. The ends were cut back, 0 bases at V and 10 bases at J, with 10 bases in the middle. CDR3 in amino acids: CASSVGQGRAFF. The CDR3 coding sequence is TGTGCCAGCAGCGTAGGGCAGGGTCGAGCTTTCTTT.